This entry is about one TCR beta chain. The data belong to a study of T cell changes during pregnancy in multiple sclerosis. From germline, CDR1 is MNHEY and CDR2 SMNVEV (reference sequence). V dropped 0 bases and J dropped 7 bases, with 10 bases sitting between them. The length of the CDR3 is 13 residues. TCRdb keeps only in-frame clones here, not all; method: immunoSEQ multiplex PCR. The sample records about 47,000 clones, roughly nine tenths being singletons. J is TRBJ2-7 and V is TRBV27, with D tentatively TRBD2 (7 bases). This sequence originates from a female donor with multiple sclerosis, enrolled in a pregnancy study. The input for sequencing was CD8+ T cells from peripheral blood mononuclear cells, taken in the second trimester of pregnancy. The CDR3 DNA follows: TGTGCCAGCAGTTTATCGCGGGGGCGGGAGCAGTACTTC. This codes for CASSLSRGREQYF.